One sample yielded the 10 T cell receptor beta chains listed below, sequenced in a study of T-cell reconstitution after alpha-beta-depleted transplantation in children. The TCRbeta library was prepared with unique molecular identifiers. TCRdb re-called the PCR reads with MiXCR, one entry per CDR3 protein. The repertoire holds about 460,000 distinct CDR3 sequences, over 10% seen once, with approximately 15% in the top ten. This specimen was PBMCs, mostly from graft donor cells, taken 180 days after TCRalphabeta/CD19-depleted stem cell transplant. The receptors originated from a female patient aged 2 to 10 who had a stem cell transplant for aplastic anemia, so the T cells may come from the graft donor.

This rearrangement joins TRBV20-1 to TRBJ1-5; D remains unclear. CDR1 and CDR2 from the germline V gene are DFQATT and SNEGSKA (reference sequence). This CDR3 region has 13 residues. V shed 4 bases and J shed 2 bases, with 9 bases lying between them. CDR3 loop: CSAKGPRNQPQHF. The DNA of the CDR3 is TGCAGTGCTAAGGGCCCCCGCAATCAGCCCCAGCATTTT.

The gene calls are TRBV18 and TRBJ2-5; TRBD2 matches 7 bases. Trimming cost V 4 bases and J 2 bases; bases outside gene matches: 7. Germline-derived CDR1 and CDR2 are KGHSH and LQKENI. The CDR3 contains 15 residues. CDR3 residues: CASSRVAGPQETQYF. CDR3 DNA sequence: TGTGCCAGCTCACGGGTAGCGGGCCCACAAGAGACCCAGTACTTC.

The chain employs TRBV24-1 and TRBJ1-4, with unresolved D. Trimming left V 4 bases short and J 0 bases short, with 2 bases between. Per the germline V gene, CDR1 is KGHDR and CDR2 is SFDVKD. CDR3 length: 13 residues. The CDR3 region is CATSDATNEKLFF. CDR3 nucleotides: TGTGCCACCAGTGACGCAACTAATGAAAAACTGTTTTTT.

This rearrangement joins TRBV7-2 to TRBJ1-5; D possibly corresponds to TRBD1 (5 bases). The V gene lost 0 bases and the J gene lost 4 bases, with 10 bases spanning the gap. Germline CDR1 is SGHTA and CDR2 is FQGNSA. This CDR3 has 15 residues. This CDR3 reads CASSLAWGDNQPQHF. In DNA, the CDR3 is TGTGCCAGCAGCTTAGCGTGGGGGGATAATCAGCCCCAGCATTTT.

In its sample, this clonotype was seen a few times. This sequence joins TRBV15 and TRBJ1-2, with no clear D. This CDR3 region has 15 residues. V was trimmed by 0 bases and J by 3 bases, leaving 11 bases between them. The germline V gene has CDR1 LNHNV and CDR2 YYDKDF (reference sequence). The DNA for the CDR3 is TGTGCCACCAGCAGAGATTTGGAACAGCACTATGGCTACACCTTC. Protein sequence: CATSRDLEQHYGYTF.

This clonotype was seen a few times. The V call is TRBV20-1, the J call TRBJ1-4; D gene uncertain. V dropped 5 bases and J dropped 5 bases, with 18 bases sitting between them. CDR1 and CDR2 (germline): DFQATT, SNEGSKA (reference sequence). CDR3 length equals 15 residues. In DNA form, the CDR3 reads TGCAGTGCTCGAGTGTCTGGGAGGATAAATGAAAAACTGTTTTTT. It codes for CSARVSGRINEKLFF.

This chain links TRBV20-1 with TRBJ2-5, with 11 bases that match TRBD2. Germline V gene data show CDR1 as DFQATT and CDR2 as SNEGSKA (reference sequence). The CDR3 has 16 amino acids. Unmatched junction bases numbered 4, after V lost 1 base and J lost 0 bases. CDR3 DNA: TGCAGTGCTAGAGGGGGACTAGCGGCGGACCAAGAGACCCAGTACTTC. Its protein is CSARGGLAADQETQYF.

The CDR3 nucleotides read TGCGCCAGCAGCTTCTTTCCAGGGACTAATGAAAAACTGTTTTTT. Translated: CASSFFPGTNEKLFF. The chain carries TRBV5-1 and TRBJ1-4, with D tentatively TRBD1 (5 bases). Between the trimmed V and J ends, which lost 2 bases and 2 bases, there was a span of 10 bases. The germline CDR1 and CDR2 sequences are SGHRS and YFSETQ. This CDR3 is built from 15 residues.

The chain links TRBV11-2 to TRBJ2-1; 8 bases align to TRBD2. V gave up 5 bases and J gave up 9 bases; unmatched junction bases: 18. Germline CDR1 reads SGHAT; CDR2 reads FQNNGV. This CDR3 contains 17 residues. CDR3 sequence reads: CASSPRLRAGGPGEQFF. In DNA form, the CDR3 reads TGTGCCAGCAGCCCGCGACTACGGGCGGGAGGCCCCGGTGAGCAGTTCTTC.

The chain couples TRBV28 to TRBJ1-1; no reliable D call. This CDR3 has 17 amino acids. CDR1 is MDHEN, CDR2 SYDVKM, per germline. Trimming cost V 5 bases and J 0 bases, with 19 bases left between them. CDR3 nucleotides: TGTGCCAGCAGTCGTCAAGGACTGATGGTTTTGAACACTGAAGCTTTCTTT. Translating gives CASSRQGLMVLNTEAFF.